Following are 5 T cell receptor beta chains from one sample sequenced in a study of cytomegalovirus exposure and HLA in healthy donors. Both 60 Vbeta primers and 13 Jbeta primers went into the PCR. Here immunoSEQ multiplex PCR was the method, and the copy in TCRdb shows in-frame clones only, minus some. The data contain around 140,000 clones, approximately 80% of them singletons. Sequenced material: PBMCs. The source of these receptors is a female donor in good health and CMV-seronegative.

This chain uses TRBV7-9 with TRBJ2-5, with a weak D call TRBD2 (5 bases). The CDR3 totals 13 residues. V gave up 1 base and J gave up 5 bases, with 8 bases separating them. CDR1 is SEHNR and CDR2 is FQNEAQ in the germline V gene (reference sequence). The CDR3 sequence is CASSLVPGETQYF. In DNA, the CDR3 is TGTGCCAGCAGCTTAGTCCCGGGGGAGACCCAGTACTTC. Supplemented by reference TRBV7-9 and TRBJ2-5, the full variable domain reads DTGVSQNPRHKITKRGQNVTFRCDPISEHNRLYWYRQTLGQGPEFLTYFQNEAQLEKSRLLSDRFSAERPKGSFSTLEIQRTEQGDSAMYLCASSLVPGETQYFGPGTRLLVL.

This clone was detected only a few times. This sequence joins TRBV28 and TRBJ2-1; no clear D gene. The CDR3 sequence is 12 residues long. Germline CDR1 and CDR2: MDHEN and SYDVKM. V was clipped by 5 bases and J by 8 bases, with 10 bases between them. The CDR3 DNA reads TGTGCCAGCAGTCGGTTAAACGATGAGCAGTTCTTC. This gives the protein CASSRLNDEQFF.

The chain is built from TRBV15 and TRBJ1-5, with a possible D match to TRBD1 (5 bases). The CDR3 has 18 amino acids. V dropped 0 bases and J dropped 2 bases, with 17 bases sitting between them. The germline CDR1 and CDR2 sequences are LNHNV and YYDKDF (reference sequence). The CDR3 DNA sequence: TGTGCCACCAGCAGAGATGGTGGGGGGGGGTACGGCAATCAGCCCCAGCATTTT. Protein sequence: CATSRDGGGGYGNQPQHF.

The V call is TRBV6-1, the J call TRBJ1-1; D possibly corresponds to TRBD1 (5 bases). The CDR3 extends over 14 amino acids. Germline V CDR1 and CDR2: MNHNS, SASEGT. Trimming removed 6 bases at V and 0 bases at J, with 11 bases between. CDR3 sequence reads: CASRGPGMNTEAFF. CDR3 bases: TGTGCCAGCAGGGGGCCAGGAATGAACACTGAAGCTTTCTTT.

This clone was observed a few times. The chain employs TRBV9 and TRBJ2-5; TRBD2 matches at 11 bases. The CDR3 consists of 18 residues. Per the germline V gene, CDR1 is SGDLS and CDR2 is YYNGEE. The V gene end was trimmed by 1 base and the J gene end by 1 base; junction bases not matched to a gene: 9. The CDR3: CASSVSGLAGGAQETQYF. CDR3 coding DNA: TGTGCCAGCAGCGTAAGTGGCCTAGCGGGGGGAGCCCAAGAGACCCAGTACTTC.